One sample yielded the 26 T cell receptor beta chains listed below, sequenced in a study of shared T cell receptors in the human thymus (dated by TCRdb to the early 2020s). The protocol used for the library was the immunoSEQ multiplex PCR assay. The table comes from immuneACCESS by way of TCRdb, which keeps in-frame sequences with V and J called. Part of the clones is missing from these tables; in studies checked, under half for an unresolved V gene and the rest for unknown reasons. In this sample the table shows 720,000 or so clones, approximately 85% of which occur a single time. More than 0.01% of the sample lies in the top ten. Separately, the same data were catalogued under a study of human thymus T cells.

The sample taken for sequencing was thymocytes. These receptors all stem from a girl younger than two with a congenital heart defect. Donor details come from another sample of the same person, matched by shared clones.

The chain combines TRBV7-9 with TRBJ2-3; 8 bases are shared with TRBD2. The CDR3 runs to 17 residues. The V segment lost 5 bases and the J segment 1 base; nucleotides outside the gene matches: 11. Germline CDR1 SEHNR, CDR2 FQNEAQ (reference sequence). The CDR3 is CASSPHQTSAGTDTQYF. In nucleotides, the CDR3 is TGTGCCAGCAGCCCGCACCAGACTAGCGCTGGCACAGATACGCAGTATTTT.

This chain connects TRBV5-1 to TRBJ2-5; 8 bases fit TRBD1. The closer fit of TRBJ2-7 to the DNA end suggests the J call may be wrong. The CDR3 extends over 15 amino acids. Germline assignment: CDR1 SGHRS and CDR2 YFSETQ. The CDR3 DNA reads TGCGCCAGCAGCGCCGGACAGGGCCCCGTCTACGAGCAGTACTTC. Amino acids: CASSAGQGPVYEQYF.

The V call is TRBV5-6, the J call TRBJ2-5; D perhaps matches TRBD2 (6 bases). CDR3 length: 17 residues. The germline CDR1 and CDR2 sequences are SGHDT and YYEEEE. The V gene lost 4 bases and the J gene lost 0 bases, with 19 bases spanning the gap. The CDR3 spells CASSPGRRDPNQETQYF. The CDR3 bases are TGTGCCAGCAGCCCGGGGAGGCGGGACCCGAACCAAGAGACCCAGTACTTC.

The chain has TRBV29-1 and TRBJ2-1; 10 bases align to TRBD2. Germline V gives CDR1 SQVTM, CDR2 ANQGSEA. Trimming at V came to 8 bases and at J to 6 bases, leaving 10 bases not matched to a gene. The CDR3 runs 14 residues. CDR3 amino acids: CSLGGASGGNEQFF. The DNA for the CDR3 is TGCAGCCTTGGGGGGGCTAGCGGGGGCAATGAGCAGTTCTTC.

Points on this clone: The germline gene is not matched at one end of the junction; a read error may be the cause. The gene calls are TRBV9 and TRBJ1-2, with D possibly TRBD1 on 6 matching bases. The CDR3 extends over 13 amino acids. The germline CDR1 and CDR2 sequences are SGDLS and YYNGEE. The CDR3 is CASSSRGGGPLKF. CDR3 bases: TGTGCCAGCAGCTCGAGGGGGGGCGGACCTCTTAAGTTC.

As DNA, the CDR3 is TGTGCCAGCAGTTTAGGGGAGGAGGGGCCGCCTGACCTTCCTGACGATTCCTACGAGCAGTACTTC. Protein: CASSLGEEGPPDLPDDSYEQYF. The V and J genes are TRBV28 and TRBJ2-7, with a tentative D call TRBD2 (6 bases). Trimming shortened V by 2 bases and J by 1 base, and 33 bases separated the two germline ends. Germline CDR1 reads MDHEN; CDR2 reads SYDVKM. CDR3 length equals 22 residues.

This chain connects TRBV2 to TRBJ1-5, with a possible D match to TRBD1 (6 bases). This CDR3 contains 15 residues. Germline CDR1 SNHLY, CDR2 FYNNEI. Trimming left V 8 bases short and J 6 bases short, with 20 bases between. CDR3 coding DNA: TGTGCCAGCCATAAGACAGACAGGTGGTTTCAGCCCCAGCATTTT. This gives the protein CASHKTDRWFQPQHF.

This clone was recorded only once. This chain joins TRBV2 and TRBJ1-2; 7 nucleotides line up with TRBD1. With V trimmed by 6 bases and J by 3 bases, 13 bases remained unmatched. The CDR3 loop spans 16 amino acids. Germline values: CDR1 SNHLY, CDR2 FYNNEI. The CDR3 sequence is CASSALSDRSDYGYTF. In DNA form, the CDR3 reads TGTGCCAGCAGCGCACTATCGGACAGGTCGGACTATGGCTACACCTTC. Combining the CDR3 with reference TRBV2 and TRBJ1-2 gives the whole variable domain EPEVTQTPSHQVTQMGQEVILRCVPISNHLYFYWYRQILGQKVEFLVSFYNNEISEKSEIFDDQFSVERPDGSNFTLKIRSTKLEDSAMYFCASSALSDRSDYGYTFGSGTRLTVV.

This clone was seen just once. The chain carries TRBV18 and TRBJ1-1, with a tentative D call TRBD1 (6 bases). The V gene lost 0 bases and the J gene lost 1 base, with 27 bases spanning the gap. Germline CDR1 reads KGHSH; CDR2 reads LQKENI. The CDR3 runs 21 residues. The DNA of the CDR3 is TGTGCCAGCTCACCACCTTTAGGACAGCGGAAGAAGGGGTCTCAGAACACTGAAGCTTTCTTT. Translation: CASSPPLGQRKKGSQNTEAFF.

This clone has more than one count but fewer than ten. This chain joins TRBV5-8 and TRBJ2-3; TRBD1 agrees at 7 bases. V trimming: 2 bases; J trimming: 2 bases; junction bases outside the gene matches: 11. Germline V CDR1 and CDR2: SGHTS, YDEGEE. The CDR3 covers 17 residues. CDR3 sequence reads: CASSFKTGRFYTDTQYF. The DNA of the CDR3 is TGTGCCAGCAGCTTTAAGACAGGGAGATTTTACACAGATACGCAGTATTTT.

This sequence joins TRBV5-1 and TRBJ2-1, with D tentatively TRBD2 (6 bases). The CDR3 is 14 residues long. V was pared by 4 bases and J by 9 bases, with 17 bases between. From germline, CDR1 is SGHRS and CDR2 YFSETQ. The CDR3 DNA reads as TGCGCCAGCAGCAAGCCGCTGGGGGGAGGTGAGCAGTTCTTC. It codes for CASSKPLGGGEQFF.

The V gene is TRBV9, the J gene TRBJ1-3; 7 positions match TRBD1. V lost 0 bases, J lost 4 bases, and 7 bases stayed unmatched. Germline CDR1 SGDLS, CDR2 YYNGEE. This CDR3 spans 16 amino acids. The CDR3: CASSVAQGSKGNTIYF. In DNA, the CDR3 is TGTGCCAGCAGCGTAGCACAGGGGTCCAAGGGAAACACCATATATTTT.

This chain links TRBV7-2 with TRBJ1-2, with 8 bases matching TRBD1. Looked up from germline, CDR1 is SGHTA and CDR2 is FQGNSA. The CDR3 has 17 residues. The ends lost 1 base at V and 4 bases at J; junction bases unmatched: 11. CDR3 coding DNA: TGTGCCAGCAGCTTAGAAGCGCGGCAGGGGGCAATCTATGGCTACACCTTC. Translating it yields CASSLEARQGAIYGYTF.

The CDR3 loop is CASSAGLAGGTNTGELFF. The CDR3 DNA reads TGTGCCAGCAGCGCGGGACTAGCGGGGGGGACGAACACCGGGGAGCTGTTTTTT. The V gene is TRBV7-6, the J gene TRBJ2-2, with 16 bases that match TRBD2. The ends lost 5 bases at V and 0 bases at J; junction bases unmatched: 3. The germline CDR1 and CDR2 sequences are SGHVS and FNYEAQ. The CDR3 sequence is 18 residues long. The full variable domain, completed using reference TRBV7-6 and TRBJ2-2, is GAGVSQSPRYKVTKRGQDVALRCDPISGHVSLYWYRQALGQGPEFLTYFNYEAQQDKSGLPNDRFSAERPEGSISTLTIQRTEQRDSAMYRCASSAGLAGGTNTGELFFGEGSRLTVL.

The J gene is TRBJ2-2, the V gene TRBV20-1; D gene uncertain. The CDR3 runs 11 residues. Germline V CDR1 and CDR2: DFQATT, SNEGSKA (reference sequence). The CDR3 DNA sequence: TGCCGAGAGCAGGTCCCCGGGGAGCTGTTTTTT. Translation gives CREQVPGELFF.

This clone was observed once. The V call is TRBV6-5, the J call TRBJ1-1; TRBD1 matches 8 bases. V was clipped by 6 bases and J by 5 bases; unmatched bases: 11. The CDR3 length is 15 residues. Germline values: CDR1 MNHEY, CDR2 SVGAGI. The chain's CDR3 is CASRPGQGRRTEAFF. CDR3 nucleotides: TGTGCCAGCAGGCCCGGACAGGGAAGGAGAACTGAAGCTTTCTTT.

The V gene is TRBV15, the J gene TRBJ1-2, with 8 nucleotides matching TRBD1. Germline V gene lookup returns CDR1 LNHNV and CDR2 YYDKDF (reference sequence). The CDR3 runs to 20 residues. V shed 0 bases, J shed 5 bases, and the junction held 20 bases outside the gene matches. CDR3 nucleotide sequence: TGTGCCACCAGCAGAGAGGGGACAGGCGCGAATGAGGAGGGATCTTATGGCTACACCTTC. Amino acids: CATSREGTGANEEGSYGYTF.

The chain combines TRBV7-6 with TRBJ2-5; the match to TRBD2 covers 12 bases. J gave up 0 bases and V 1 base, and 6 bases lay outside the gene matches. The length of the CDR3 is 18 residues. Germline CDR1 SGHVS, CDR2 FNYEAQ. This CDR3 is CASSLGLAGARNQETQYF. The CDR3 region has the DNA TGTGCCAGCAGCTTAGGACTAGCGGGGGCCCGAAACCAAGAGACCCAGTACTTC.

This clone was found once. The genes are TRBV6-1 and TRBJ1-2; D not resolved. This CDR3 spans 18 amino acids. Deletions cut 2 bases from V and 2 bases from J, with 21 bases between. Germline CDR1 is MNHNS and CDR2 is SASEGT. The CDR3 coding sequence is TGTGCCAGCAGTGAACCATTCGAAGCTACCCAGGAAAACTATGGCTACACCTTC. Translating gives CASSEPFEATQENYGYTF.

V is TRBV25-1 and J is TRBJ2-7; possible D gene TRBD2, 6 bases. V lost 4 bases and J lost 4, with 14 bases in between. The CDR3 is 14 amino acids. Looked up from germline, CDR1 is MGHDK and CDR2 is SYGVNS. The CDR3 is CASSASGAGYEQYF. The CDR3 nucleotides are TGTGCCAGCAGTGCGTCGGGAGCTGGGTACGAGCAGTACTTC.

The chain carries TRBV7-9 and TRBJ1-6; D is possibly TRBD1 (6 bases). The germline V and J ends were trimmed by 5 bases and 8 bases, with 16 bases remaining between them. The CDR3 runs 15 residues. Germline CDR1 is SEHNR and CDR2 is FQNEAQ (reference sequence). The CDR3 reads CASSPLGGGDSPLHF. The CDR3 DNA reads TGTGCCAGCAGCCCCCTAGGGGGGGGTGATTCACCCCTCCACTTT. The full variable domain, its missing parts supplied by reference TRBV7-9 and TRBJ1-6, is DTGVSQNPRHKITKRGQNVTFRCDPISEHNRLYWYRQTLGQGPEFLTYFQNEAQLEKSRLLSDRFSAERPKGSFSTLEIQRTEQGDSAMYLCASSPLGGGDSPLHFGNGTRLTVT.

This rearrangement joins TRBV4-2 to TRBJ2-7, with D unclear. This CDR3 region has 16 residues. The ends were cut back, 0 bases at V and 2 bases at J, with 14 bases in the middle. Per the germline V gene, CDR1 is LGHNA and CDR2 is YNFKEQ. CDR3 DNA: TGTGCCAGCAGCCAAGATTCTGAGATCCTAACCTACGAGCAGTACTTC. It specifies CASSQDSEILTYEQYF.

J is TRBJ2-7 and V is TRBV7-6; tentatively, D is TRBD1 (6 bases). Germline CDR1 SGHVS, CDR2 FNYEAQ. CDR3 size: 18 residues. Deletions cut 0 bases from V and 7 bases from J, with 25 bases between. In nucleotides, the CDR3 is TGTGCCAGCAGCTTAGCTTACTCGGGCAGGGGTAAGATCAATGAGCAGTACTTC. This translates into CASSLAYSGRGKINEQYF. Full variable domain (outside the CDR3, taken from reference TRBV7-6 and TRBJ2-7): GAGVSQSPRYKVTKRGQDVALRCDPISGHVSLYWYRQALGQGPEFLTYFNYEAQQDKSGLPNDRFSAERPEGSISTLTIQRTEQRDSAMYRCASSLAYSGRGKINEQYFGPGTRLTVT.

The chain links TRBV18 to TRBJ1-2; TRBD1 is a possible D gene (6 bases). Germline V gives CDR1 KGHSH, CDR2 LQKENI. Trimming took 0 bases from V and 4 from J, leaving 24 bases between them. The CDR3 sequence is 19 residues long. Here the CDR3 DNA reads TGTGCCAGCTCACCACCGGAGGTTCCGGGACAACAGAAGGGCTATGGCTACACCTTC. As protein: CASSPPEVPGQQKGYGYTF. The full variable domain, rest sourced from reference TRBV18 and TRBJ1-2, is NAGVMQNPRHLVRRRGQEARLRCSPMKGHSHVYWYRQLPEEGLKFMVYLQKENIIDESGMPKERFSAEFPKEGPSILRIQQVVRGDSAAYFCASSPPEVPGQQKGYGYTFGSGTRLTVV.

V usage is TRBV7-9 and J usage is TRBJ2-6, with a weak D call TRBD1 (6 bases). CDR3 length: 19 residues. V dropped 1 base and J dropped 0 bases, with 16 bases sitting between them. Looked up from germline, CDR1 is SEHNR and CDR2 is FQNEAQ (reference sequence). The CDR3 loop is CASSLETSGATSGANVLTF. CDR3 coding DNA: TGTGCCAGCAGCTTAGAAACTTCAGGGGCAACCTCTGGGGCCAACGTCCTGACTTTC.

The V and J genes are TRBV30 and TRBJ2-2, with D possibly being TRBD2 (6 bases). CDR1 is GTSNPN, CDR2 SVGIG, per germline (reference sequence). This CDR3 comprises 18 residues. V was clipped by 0 bases and J by 0 bases, with 17 bases between them. In DNA, the CDR3 is TGTGCCTGGAGTGTACATAGTGGCGGGGCAACGAACACCGGGGAGCTGTTTTTT. This encodes CAWSVHSGGATNTGELFF.